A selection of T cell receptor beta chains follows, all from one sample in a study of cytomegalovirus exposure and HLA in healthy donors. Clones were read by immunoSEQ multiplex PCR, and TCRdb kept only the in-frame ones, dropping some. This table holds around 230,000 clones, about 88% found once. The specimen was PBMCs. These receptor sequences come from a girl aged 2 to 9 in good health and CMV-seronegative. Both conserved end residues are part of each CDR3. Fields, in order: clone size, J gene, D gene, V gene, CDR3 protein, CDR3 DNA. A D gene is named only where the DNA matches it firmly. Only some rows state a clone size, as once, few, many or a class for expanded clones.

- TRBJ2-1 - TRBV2 CASSRGEARDNEQFF TGTGCCAGCAGCCGGGGTGAGGCCCGAGACAATGAGCAGTTCTTC
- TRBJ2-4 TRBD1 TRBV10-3 CAISSGTGKNIQYF TGTGCCATCAGTTCCGGGACAGGGAAAAACATTCAGTACTTC
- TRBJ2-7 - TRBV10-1 CASRGDSLEQYF TGCGCCAGCAGGGGCGACAGTCTCGAGCAGTACTTC
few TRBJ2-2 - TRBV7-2 CASSLESEGPGELFF TGTGCCAGCAGCTTAGAATCGGAGGGCCCCGGGGAGCTGTTTTTT
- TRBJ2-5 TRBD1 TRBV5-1 CASSWRGTGLTGETQYF TGCGCCAGCAGCTGGAGGGGGACAGGGCTAACTGGGGAGACCCAGTACTTC
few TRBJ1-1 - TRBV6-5 CASSYAPRYTEAFF TGTGCCAGCAGTTACGCCCCCAGGTACACTGAAGCTTTCTTT
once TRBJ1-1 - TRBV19 CASSARQDLAFF TGTGCCAGTAGTGCCCGACAGGATTTGGCTTTCTTT
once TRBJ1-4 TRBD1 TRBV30 CAWAGQTNEKLFF TGTGCCTGGGCGGGACAGACCAATGAAAAACTGTTTTTT
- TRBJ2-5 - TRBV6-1 CASTRAETQYF TGTGCCAGCACCAGGGCCGAGACCCAGTACTTC
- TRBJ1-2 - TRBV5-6 CASSSVDYGYTF TGTGCCAGCAGCTCCGTAGATTATGGCTACACCTTC
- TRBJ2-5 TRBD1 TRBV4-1 CASSDNRGRRETQYF TGCGCCAGCAGCGACAACAGGGGGCGAAGGGAGACCCAGTACTTC
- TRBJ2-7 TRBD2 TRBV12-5 CARERPGLAPEQYF TGTGCTAGGGAACGACCGGGACTAGCGCCCGAGCAGTACTTC
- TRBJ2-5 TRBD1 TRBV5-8 CASRLTGGGETQYF TGTGCCAGCAGGCTGACAGGGGGCGGAGAGACCCAGTACTTC
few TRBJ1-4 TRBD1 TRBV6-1 CASSALTGEEKLFF TGTGCCAGCAGTGCCCTGACAGGGGAAGAAAAACTGTTTTTT
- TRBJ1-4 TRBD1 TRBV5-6 CASSFGRGILFF TGTGCCAGCAGCTTCGGCAGGGGGATTCTGTTTTTT
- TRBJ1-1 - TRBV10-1 CARHRPGTTGGNTEAFF TGCGCCAGGCACCGTCCGGGGACGACAGGTGGGAACACTGAAGCTTTCTTT
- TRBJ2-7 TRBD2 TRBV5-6 CASSSWSAGGHEQYF TGTGCCAGCAGCTCCTGGTCGGCGGGAGGCCACGAGCAGTACTTC
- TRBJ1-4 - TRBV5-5 CASSRWRGQGEKLFF TGTGCCAGCAGCCGGTGGCGGGGGCAAGGTGAAAAACTGTTTTTT
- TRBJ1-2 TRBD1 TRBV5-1 CASSLGQGGYGYTF TGCGCCAGCAGCTTGGGACAGGGCGGCTATGGCTACACCTTC
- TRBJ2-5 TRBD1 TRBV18 CASSPDRGVRPQYF TGTGCCAGCTCACCAGACAGGGGGGTAAGGCCCCAGTACTTC
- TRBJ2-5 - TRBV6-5 CASRLRGPETQYF TGTGCCAGCAGGCTCAGGGGCCCAGAGACCCAGTACTTC
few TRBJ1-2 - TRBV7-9 CASSLGRYGYTF TGTGCCAGCAGCTTAGGTCGCTATGGCTACACCTTC
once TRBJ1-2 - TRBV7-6 CASSLVGGRNGYTF TGTGCCAGCAGCTTAGTTGGGGGGAGGAACGGCTACACCTTC
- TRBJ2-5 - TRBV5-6 CASSWGMGGPLETQYF TGTGCCAGCAGCTGGGGCATGGGGGGGCCCCTGGAGACCCAGTACTTC
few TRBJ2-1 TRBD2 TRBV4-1 CASSQWSGTSWINEQFF TGCGCCAGCAGCCAATGGAGCGGGACTAGCTGGATCAATGAGCAGTTCTTC
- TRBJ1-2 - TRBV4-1 CASSQGPGANYGYTF TGCGCCAGCAGCCAAGGTCCAGGGGCGAACTATGGCTACACCTTC
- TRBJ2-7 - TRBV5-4 CASSLMGSSYEQYF TGTGCCAGCAGCTTGATGGGGAGCTCCTACGAGCAGTACTTC
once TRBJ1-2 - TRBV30 CAWSTGGYGYTF TGTGCCTGGAGTACGGGGGGCTATGGCTACACCTTC
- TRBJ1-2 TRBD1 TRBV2 CASGDRGSYGYTF TGTGCCAGCGGTGACAGGGGCTCCTATGGCTACACCTTC
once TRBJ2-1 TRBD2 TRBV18 CASSTLGTSGRGAEQFF TGTGCCAGCTCAACGCTCGGGACTAGCGGGAGGGGGGCTGAGCAGTTCTTC
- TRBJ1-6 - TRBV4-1 CASSQPPAGIDNSPLHF TGCGCCAGCAGCCAACCCCCGGCCGGGATTGATAATTCACCCCTCCACTTT
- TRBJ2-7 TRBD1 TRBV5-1 CASSLEGTGSYEQYF TGCGCCAGCAGCTTGGAAGGGACAGGGAGCTACGAGCAGTACTTC
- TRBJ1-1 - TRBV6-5 CASSYSGTSEAFF TGTGCCAGCAGTTACTCGGGGACATCTGAAGCTTTCTTT
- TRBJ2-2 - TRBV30 CAWRGQGNTGELFF TGTGCCTGGAGAGGGCAGGGGAACACCGGGGAGCTGTTTTTT
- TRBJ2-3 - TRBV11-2 CASSLMPQSDTQYF TGTGCCAGCAGCTTAATGCCGCAGTCAGATACGCAGTATTTT
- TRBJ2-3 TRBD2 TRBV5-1 CASSLWASGVTDTQYF TGCGCCAGCAGCTTGTGGGCTAGCGGGGTAACAGATACGCAGTATTTT
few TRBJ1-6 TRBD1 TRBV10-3 CAISTGESYNSPLHF TGTGCCATCAGTACAGGGGAATCCTATAATTCACCCCTCCACTTT
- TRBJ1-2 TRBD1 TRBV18 CASSPTSTGDGYTF TGTGCCAGCTCTCCGACATCGACAGGGGACGGCTACACCTTC
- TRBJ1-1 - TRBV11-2 CASSLTWGENTEAFF TGTGCCAGCAGCTTAACGTGGGGGGAGAACACTGAAGCTTTCTTT
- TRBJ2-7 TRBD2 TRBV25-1 CASSELAGRGYEQYF TGTGCCAGCAGTGAACTAGCGGGACGGGGCTACGAGCAGTACTTC